Sequencing of this T cell receptor (beta chain) was carried out in a study of technical replicates of blood from several donors. Profiled with immunoSEQ multiplex PCR; TCRdb holds only in-frame clones, not every one. The sample records more than 80,000 clones, approximately 95% being singletons. The source of this sequence is a human donor in good health. The specimen was T cells isolated from PBMCs.

The CDR3 is CASRPGVGYGYTF. CDR3 in DNA: TGTGCCAGCAGACCGGGGGTTGGGTATGGCTACACCTTC. The V call is TRBV6-5, the J call TRBJ1-2, with D tentatively TRBD1 (5 bases). V was trimmed by 6 bases and J by 5 bases, leaving 13 bases between them. CDR1 is MNHEY and CDR2 is SVGAGI in the germline V gene. The CDR3 is made up of 13 amino acids.